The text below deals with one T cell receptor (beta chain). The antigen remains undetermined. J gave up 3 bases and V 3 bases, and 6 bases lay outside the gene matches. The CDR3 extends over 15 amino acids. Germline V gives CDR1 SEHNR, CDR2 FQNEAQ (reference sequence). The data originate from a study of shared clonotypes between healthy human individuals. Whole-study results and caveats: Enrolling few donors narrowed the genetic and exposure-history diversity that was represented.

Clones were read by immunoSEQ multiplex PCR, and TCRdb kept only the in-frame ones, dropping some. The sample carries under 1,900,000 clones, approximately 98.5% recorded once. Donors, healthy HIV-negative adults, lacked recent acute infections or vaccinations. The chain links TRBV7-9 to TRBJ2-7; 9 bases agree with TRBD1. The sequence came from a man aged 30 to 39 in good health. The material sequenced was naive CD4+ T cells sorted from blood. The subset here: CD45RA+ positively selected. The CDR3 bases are TGTGCCAGCAGCTTGTCGGGACAGGGTAACTACGAGCAGTACTTC. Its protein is CASSLSGQGNYEQYF. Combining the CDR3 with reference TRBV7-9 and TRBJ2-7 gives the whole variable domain DTGVSQNPRHKITKRGQNVTFRCDPISEHNRLYWYRQTLGQGPEFLTYFQNEAQLEKSRLLSDRFSAERPKGSFSTLEIQRTEQGDSAMYLCASSLSGQGNYEQYFGPGTRLTVT.